Listed below are T cell receptor beta chains from one sample, sequenced in a study of CD8 T cells in ankylosing spondylitis. From the 5' RACE reads, TCRdb called clonotypes with MiXCR, one entry per CDR3 protein. The sample consists of more than 600,000 distinct CDR3 sequences, 15% to 20% of them appearing once. Sequencing input: blood, either unsorted or a sorted T cell fraction (not recorded which). These TCRs come from a male donor with ankylosing spondylitis. The CDR3 runs from the conserved cysteine through the conserved F or W. The D gene is left open where the match is weak. The size field is filled for only some rows; it gives once, few, many or a size class.

clone_size,d_call,v_call,j_call,cdr3_aa,cdr3_nt
-,-,TRBV20-1,TRBJ2-3,CSARDLRGPADTQYF,TGCAGTGCTAGAGATCTTCGGGGGCCCGCAGATACGCAGTATTTT
-,TRBD2,TRBV7-8,TRBJ2-1,CASSLLPSGSGSYNEQFF,TGTGCCAGCAGCTTACTTCCTAGCGGGAGCGGGTCCTACAATGAGCAGTTCTTC
-,-,TRBV10-3,TRBJ1-1,CAISVLMNTEAFF,TGTGCCATCAGTGTCCTGATGAACACTGAAGCTTTCTTT
-,-,TRBV5-1,TRBJ1-6,CASSLTVNSPLHF,TGCGCCAGCAGCTTGACAGTTAATTCACCCCTCCACTTT
few,TRBD1,TRBV5-1,TRBJ1-2,CASSLGLPTGGNYGYTF,TGCGCCAGCAGCTTGGGACTGCCGACAGGGGGCAACTATGGCTACACCTTC
few,TRBD1,TRBV18,TRBJ2-1,CASSPMTGVYNEQFF,TGTGCCAGCTCACCGATGACAGGGGTCTACAATGAGCAGTTCTTC
-,TRBD1,TRBV28,TRBJ2-3,CASRGYRGITDTQYF,TGTGCCAGCCGTGGATACAGGGGGATAACAGATACGCAGTATTTT
-,TRBD2,TRBV28,TRBJ2-5,CASSSRTSGGAGETQYF,TGTGCCAGCAGTTCCCGGACTAGCGGGGGGGCCGGAGAGACCCAGTACTTC
-,-,TRBV29-1,TRBJ2-1,CSVEVIEWGGGEHEQFF,TGCAGCGTTGAAGTAATTGAGTGGGGGGGCGGAGAACATGAGCAGTTCTTC
-,-,TRBV5-1,TRBJ2-2,CASSRVLATNTGELFF,TGCGCCAGCAGCAGAGTACTAGCTACGAACACCGGGGAGCTGTTTTTT
few,-,TRBV30,TRBJ1-2,CAWSGGGPYGYTF,TGTGCCTGGAGTGGAGGAGGACCGTATGGCTACACCTTC
-,-,TRBV11-3,TRBJ2-2,CASTSGGRGTGELFF,TGTGCCAGCACCTCCGGGGGCCGAGGCACCGGGGAGCTGTTTTTT
few,-,TRBV11-2,TRBJ2-5,CASSFPGQETQYF,TGTGCCAGCAGCTTTCCAGGGCAAGAGACCCAGTACTTC
-,TRBD2,TRBV4-1,TRBJ2-7,CASSHPPAGEGYEQYF,TGCGCCAGCAGCCACCCTCCAGCGGGAGAGGGTTACGAGCAGTACTTC
-,TRBD1,TRBV7-3,TRBJ2-3,CASSSGSRTGARDTQYF,TGTGCCAGCAGCTCCGGATCCCGGACAGGGGCGCGGGATACGCAGTATTTT
-,-,TRBV20-1,TRBJ1-1,CSARDLGWMNTEAFF,TGCAGTGCTAGAGATCTGGGTTGGATGAACACTGAAGCTTTCTTT
-,TRBD1,TRBV5-8,TRBJ2-1,CASSWQGTGVNEQFF,TGTGCCAGCAGCTGGCAAGGGACAGGGGTGAATGAGCAGTTCTTC
-,-,TRBV7-2,TRBJ2-5,CASSFGGPQETQYF,TGTGCCAGCAGCTTTGGGGGCCCCCAAGAGACCCAGTACTTC
few,TRBD2,TRBV20-1,TRBJ2-7,CSASRLAGEYEQYF,TGCAGTGCTAGTAGGCTAGCGGGGGAGTACGAGCAGTACTTC
few,-,TRBV7-2,TRBJ2-6,CASSLWGAGANVLTF,TGTGCCAGCAGCTTATGGGGGGCTGGGGCCAACGTCCTGACTTTC
few,-,TRBV7-2,TRBJ1-4,CASSSPGEEEKLFF,TGTGCCAGCAGCTCCCCCGGGGAGGAAGAAAAACTGTTTTTT
-,-,TRBV20-1,TRBJ1-5,CSAPGDTNSNQPQHF,TGCAGTGCCCCGGGGGACACCAATAGCAATCAGCCCCAGCATTTT